This is a list of T cell receptor beta chains from one sample in a study of OX40 agonist ivuxolimab in advanced cancers. Some clones are missing from TCRdb's copy, which holds only in-frame ones; the method was immunoSEQ multiplex PCR. The profile shows 65,000 to 80,000 clones, approximately 90% of them singletons. The source material was CD4+ or CD8+ T cells sorted from blood, sampled in a trial of the OX40 agonist ivuxolimab. Source of these receptors: an adult with an advanced solid tumor such as melanoma, head and neck, liver or kidney cancer. Each CDR3 is given with its conserved first and last residue. D genes are given only for firm matches.

v_gene	j_gene	d_gene	CDR3aa
TRBV7-9	TRBJ1-2	.	CASSLTGGYTF
TRBV15	TRBJ2-1	.	CATSRERYSYNEQFF
TRBV27	TRBJ2-3	TRBD2	CASSLSPTSGRGADTQYF
TRBV29-1	TRBJ2-7	.	CSVEERTKSSYEQYF
TRBV6-5	TRBJ1-1	.	CASNRQKVNTEAFF
TRBV5-1	TRBJ1-5	.	CASSLNPWGNQPQHF
TRBV5-4	TRBJ1-3	TRBD1	CASWTGRESSGNTIYF
TRBV29-1	TRBJ2-2	.	CSVGIYTGELFF
TRBV5-4	TRBJ2-2	TRBD1	CASSDGTGVPGELFF
TRBV28	TRBJ2-5	TRBD2	CASSPGTRLQETQYF
TRBV5-1	TRBJ2-7	TRBD1	CASSPRQGLGLYEQYF
TRBV15	TRBJ2-7	TRBD2	CATSRDSSGGQVYYEQYF
TRBV6-5	TRBJ2-7	.	CASSSWESYEQYF
TRBV7-2	TRBJ2-5	.	CASTAQETQYF
TRBV12-5	TRBJ2-7	.	CASGPRDATYEQYF
TRBV11-2	TRBJ1-6	.	CASGGSTGDSPLHF
TRBV6-4	TRBJ1-2	TRBD1	CASSATGGAMLRYTF
TRBV2	TRBJ1-2	TRBD1	CASRRDRGPSSGYTF
TRBV5-4	TRBJ1-6	.	CASQTRKPLHF
TRBV7-2	TRBJ1-1	TRBD1	CASSPRQGSGTEAFF
TRBV5-5	TRBJ2-1	TRBD2	CASSLSGLAGAGGEFF
TRBV4-2	TRBJ2-7	.	CASSQDLRAYEQYF
TRBV12-5	TRBJ2-3	.	CASALTGGTDTQYF
TRBV11-3	TRBJ2-2	.	CASSLDQLGELFF
TRBV6-4	TRBJ1-6	.	CASSDRGAGNSPLHF
TRBV29-1	TRBJ1-5	.	CSVIDSYNQPQHF
TRBV11-2	TRBJ1-2	.	CASRQQGSYGYTF
TRBV9	TRBJ1-2	.	CASSELGIVGANYGYTF
TRBV7-2	TRBJ2-3	TRBD2	CASSLMAGAGDTQYF
TRBV2	TRBJ1-3	TRBD1	CASILNRGFGNTIYF
TRBV2	TRBJ2-3	.	CASSDFMGADTQYF
TRBV6-5	TRBJ1-2	TRBD1	CASSYQDRGGGYTF
TRBV10-1	TRBJ2-7	.	CASSDSGNVYEQYF
TRBV29-1	TRBJ1-1	TRBD1	CSVEERPGQGFTEAFF
TRBV6-6	TRBJ2-5	.	CASKGPQETQYF
TRBV6-1	TRBJ2-3	TRBD1	CASSGGTGGVGNTQYF
TRBV5-1	TRBJ2-5	.	CASSLDSLRGGQETQYF
TRBV5-1	TRBJ2-7	TRBD2	CASSLDARLAGGEQYF
TRBV5-5	TRBJ2-5	TRBD2	CASSVTGTSGTQETQYF
TRBV6-1	TRBJ2-7	.	CASSQLGVYEQYF
TRBV5-4	TRBJ2-1	.	CASSPRLSVYNEQFF
TRBV28	TRBJ2-7	.	CASSLAGMIGHEQYF
TRBV6-6	TRBJ1-1	.	CASLDSMNTEAFF
TRBV15	TRBJ2-1	.	CATSRGGRLNEQFF
TRBV5-6	TRBJ1-1	TRBD1	CASSPSDRGHTEAFF